This T cell receptor (beta chain) is drawn from a study of cytomegalovirus exposure and HLA in healthy donors. The CDR3 contains 15 residues. Germline CDR1 SGHRS, CDR2 YFSETQ. The V end was cut by 0 bases, the J end by 1 base, with 10 bases between. Study findings and constraints: In a later analysis, TCR association rates varied by HLA locus: DRB1 most, HLA-C fewest. The authors later linked a missense DCLRE1C variant to TCR beta V- and J-gene trimming. After further analysis at a later stage, 16,951 TCR beta sequences were associated with HLA alleles at 0.05 false discovery rate. Most observed TCR sequences were rare, whereas some public TCRs were detected in many donors.

As regards this clone: Its antigen is not identified.

The PCR made use of 60 Vbeta and 13 Jbeta primers. Data came from immunoSEQ multiplex PCR; TCRdb stores just in-frame clones and leaves some out. The sample consists of about 72,000 clones, approximately 70% of them appearing once. This receptor was identified in a man aged 35 to 55 in good health and CMV-seropositive. The sequencing sample was made of PBMCs. This chain links TRBV5-1 with TRBJ1-1; tentative D call: TRBD1 (5 bases). The DNA for the CDR3 is TGCGCCAGCAGCTTGGCCGGACATAAGAACACTGAAGCTTTCTTT. This gives the protein CASSLAGHKNTEAFF.